This T cell receptor (beta chain) was recovered during a study of CD8 T cells in Susac syndrome. Study conclusions and caveats: Only a relatively small number of individuals were included in the TCR sequencing and HLA analysis.

Details on this clonotype: Antigen unknown.

Healthy donors served as age- and sex-matched controls. Isolation of CD8+ and CD4+ T cells was performed negatively, whereas enrichment of TEMRA cells was done by FACS. The authors reverse transcribed roughly 0.5 to 1 ug RNA with random hexamers. immunoSEQ multiplex PCR amplified TCR beta CDR3 across 54 Vbeta, 13 Jbeta. Each CDR3 protein gets one entry after TCRdb re-called the immunoSEQ multiplex PCR reads with MiXCR. The sample contains around 190,000 distinct CDR3 sequences, roughly 95% of which appear only once. Per the germline V gene, CDR1 is LGHNA and CDR2 is YSLEER. V lost 3 bases and J 5 bases, leaving 16 bases between the germline ends. CDR3 length: 16 amino acids.

The rearrangement uses TRBV4-3 and TRBJ2-2, with TRBD2 as a possible D gene (6 bases). This TCR came from a human donor in good health. Sequences were obtained from CD4+ T cells from PBMCs. CDR3 sequence reads: CASSHNVAAGTGELFF. The CDR3 region has the DNA TGCGCCAGCAGCCATAATGTAGCGGCCGGTACCGGGGAGCTGTTTTTT.